This entry concerns a single TCR beta chain. Its target is not known. This entry belongs to a study of cytotoxic CD8 clonotypes in ibrutinib-treated CLL. Libraries were prepared by immunoSEQ multiplex PCR; TCRdb keeps only in-frame clonotypes and omits some of them. The profile shows about 130,000 clones, 70% to 90% of them singletons. V was trimmed by 7 bases and J by 2 bases, leaving 0 bases between them. The CDR3 is 11 residues long. Germline CDR1 LNHDA, CDR2 SQIVND (reference sequence). Findings and caveats of the study: Age-matched healthy donor levels were exceeded by baseline clonality, which tracked circulating CD8+ T-cell counts.

The TCR comes from a human donor with chronic lymphocytic leukemia. Specimen: PBMCs, collected after 24 months of ibrutinib treatment. The genes are TRBV19 and TRBJ2-6; no firm D call. DNA for the CDR3: TGTGCCAGTACTGGGGCCAACGTCCTGACTTTC. This encodes CASTGANVLTF.